The clone carrying this T cell receptor (beta chain) appeared a few times. This sample stems from a study of blood T cell repertoires in COVID-19. Study summary: COVID-19 samples from acute and convalescent phases originated in the United States, Italy and Spain. Sources were T cells, B-cell-depleted T cells, or PBMCs; the material itself was cDNA or gDNA.

The V segment lost 4 bases and the J segment 9 bases; nucleotides outside the gene matches: 13. The germline V gene encodes CDR1 SGHRS and CDR2 YFSETQ. The CDR3 is 16 amino acids. The assay was immunoSEQ multiplex PCR, and TCRdb's table has in-frame clones only and misses some. Among 37,000 or so clones listed, 70% to 80% were seen once. The clonotype comes from a man in his sixties with active COVID-19. The chain links TRBV5-1 to TRBJ2-1; 10 bases are a match to TRBD2. Sequenced sample: peripheral blood. The DNA for the CDR3 is TGCGCCAGCAGCCTCGGACCCGGGACTAGCGATATTGAGCAGTTCTTC. Its translation: CASSLGPGTSDIEQFF.